The 3 T cell receptor beta chains below were found in one sample sequenced in a study of T cell responses to AZD1222 COVID-19 vaccine. Only in-frame clones appear in the TCRdb table, and some are missing; sequencing was by immunoSEQ multiplex PCR. The sample has roughly 120,000 clones; 80% to 90% are singletons. Material: peripheral blood, obtained on day 0 of AZD1222 vaccination. The receptors here all came from an adult in good health.

The chain recombines TRBV25-1 with TRBJ1-1, with a tentative D call TRBD1 (6 bases). Trimming removed 3 bases from V and 9 bases from J, with 14 bases in between. The CDR3 loop spans 13 amino acids. Germline V gives CDR1 MGHDK, CDR2 SYGVNS. CDR3 bases: TGTGCCAGCAGTGACCAGGGGCGGGGCAAAGCTTTCTTT. Protein sequence: CASSDQGRGKAFF.

This chain links TRBV15 with TRBJ2-6, with D perhaps matching TRBD1 (6 bases). V shed 1 base and J shed 1 base, with 11 bases lying between them. The germline gives CDR1 LNHNV, CDR2 YYDKDF (reference sequence). The CDR3 extends over 17 amino acids. The DNA for the CDR3 is TGTGCCACCAGCAGAGGGGGGCCATCTTCTGGGGCCAACGTCCTGACTTTC. Translated: CATSRGGPSSGANVLTF.

Comments on this clone: A read error may account for a junction end that differs from germline. The chain uses TRBV4-1 and TRBJ1-2, with D perhaps TRBD1 (6 bases). This CDR3 is built from 17 residues. The V gene's germline CDR1 is MGHRA and CDR2 YSYEKL. The CDR3 region has the DNA TGCGCCAGCAGCCCGGGGGCGGGCAGGGCTCTTAACTATGGCTACGCCTTC. This encodes CASSPGAGRALNYGYAF.